This T cell receptor (beta chain) derives from a study of blood T cell repertoires in COVID-19. As for the study in general: The origin of the acute and convalescent COVID-19 samples was the United States, Italy and Spain.

Profiled with immunoSEQ multiplex PCR; TCRdb holds only in-frame clones, not every one. The repertoire includes some 110,000 clones, approximately 87% of them detected once, and approximately 8% sits in the top ten. Germline loops: CDR1 MNHEY, CDR2 SVGEGT. This CDR3 is 15 amino acids long. V was trimmed by 0 bases and J by 0 bases, leaving 8 bases between them. The chain employs TRBV6-2 or TRBV6-3 and TRBJ1-1; D unresolved. The sequence derives from a man aged 65 to 79 who had recovered from COVID-19. The sequenced sample was peripheral blood. The CDR3 nucleotides read TGTGCCAGCAGTTACTCGAGGGTGGTGAACACTGAAGCTTTCTTT. This codes for CASSYSRVVNTEAFF.